This passage covers 21 T cell receptor beta chains from one sample sequenced in a study of early T cells in non-severe SARS-CoV-2 infection. TCRdb re-called the 5' RACE reads with MiXCR, one entry per CDR3 protein. The sample holds over 75,000 distinct CDR3 sequences, about 13% seen once. Sequencing was done on a sample of whole blood. The source of these receptors is an adult who was a healthcare worker with PCR-confirmed SARS-CoV-2 infection or an uninfected control (not recorded which).

V and J are TRBV6-5 and TRBJ2-7; 8 bases are shared with TRBD1. J was trimmed by 7 bases and V by 6 bases; bases with no gene match: 11. The CDR3 spans 14 residues. Germline loops: CDR1 MNHEY, CDR2 SVGAGI. The CDR3 nucleotides are TGTGCCAGCAGATCGACAGGGGTCCTGGGGGAGCAGTACTTC. Its translation is CASRSTGVLGEQYF.

This chain joins TRBV11-2 and TRBJ1-1, with 8 bases matching TRBD1. Trimming at V came to 4 bases and at J to 6 bases, leaving 13 bases not matched to a gene. The CDR3 runs to 16 residues. CDR1 and CDR2 (germline): SGHAT, FQNNGV. The CDR3 loop reads CASSSSGGAKGAEAFF. The CDR3, as DNA: TGTGCCAGCAGCTCCTCAGGGGGCGCGAAGGGAGCTGAAGCTTTCTTT.

This clonotype occurred many times. CDR3 region: CASSQLAGGFSYEQYF. The CDR3 DNA reads as TGCGCCAGCAGCCAGCTAGCGGGGGGGTTTTCCTACGAGCAGTACTTC. The gene calls are TRBV4-1 and TRBJ2-7; 12 bases agree with TRBD2. Germline V gene data show CDR1 as MGHRA and CDR2 as YSYEKL. This CDR3 has 16 amino acids. V was pared by 3 bases and J by 1 base, with 4 bases of the junction left unmatched.

To note about this clonotype: This sequence may be a read error, since a much larger clone differs from it by one base. The J gene is TRBJ1-1, the V gene TRBV7-9; 7 bases fit TRBD1. The CDR3 runs 14 residues. Per germline, CDR1 SEHNR and CDR2 FQNEAQ (reference sequence). V gave up 5 bases and J gave up 4 bases; unmatched junction bases: 7. The chain's CDR3 is CASSHDRTGTEAFF. The CDR3 coding sequence is TGTGCCAGCAGCCATGATCGGACAGGCACTGAAGCTTTCTTT. The entire variable domain, with the rest obtained from reference TRBV7-9 and TRBJ1-1, is as follows: DTGVSQNPRHKITKRGQNVTFRCDPISEHNRLYWYRQTLGQGPEFLTYFQNEAQLEKSRLLSDRFSAERPKGSFSTLEIQRTEQGDSAMYLCASSHDRTGTEAFFGQGTRLTVV.

The rearrangement links TRBV6-1 to TRBJ1-2; D unresolved. This CDR3 has 15 residues. The V gene lost 0 bases and the J gene lost 10 bases, with 18 bases spanning the gap. The germline CDR1 and CDR2 sequences are MNHNS and SASEGT. For the CDR3, the DNA is TGTGCCAGCAGTGAAGCCGGAGGTTACCCCCGAGACTACACCTTC. Its protein product is CASSEAGGYPRDYTF.

This rearrangement joins TRBV2 to TRBJ2-5; no firm D call. Trimming stripped 6 bases from V and 1 base from J, with 3 bases between. Germline CDR1 reads SNHLY; CDR2 reads FYNNEI. The CDR3 is 11 amino acids. The CDR3 protein is CASRIQETQYF. The CDR3 coding sequence is TGTGCCAGCAGGATCCAAGAGACCCAGTACTTC.

Details on this clonotype: A read error may be the cause here, since a much bigger clone is one base away. This chain uses TRBV18 with TRBJ1-4, with D hard to call. Germline loops: CDR1 KGHSH, CDR2 LQKENI. The CDR3 contains 16 residues. CDR3 sequence reads: CASSPGISATNEELFF. The CDR3 DNA is TGTGCCAGCTCACCTGGGATCTCTGCAACTAATGAAGAACTGTTTTTT. The full variable domain, completed using reference TRBV18 and TRBJ1-4, is NAGVMQNPRHLVRRRGQEARLRCSPMKGHSHVYWYRQLPEEGLKFMVYLQKENIIDESGMPKERFSAEFPKEGPSILRIQQVVRGDSAAYFCASSPGISATNEELFFGSGTQLSVL.

This clonotype was seen more than once but under ten times. CDR3 in amino acids: CSVTGFSYEQYF. The CDR3, as DNA: TGCAGCGTTACGGGATTTTCCTACGAGCAGTACTTC. V and J are TRBV29-1 and TRBJ2-7; TRBD2 might be the D (5 bases). CDR3 size: 12 residues. The germline gives CDR1 SQVTM, CDR2 ANQGSEA. Trimming removed 5 bases from V and 1 base from J, with 9 bases in between.

The rearrangement links TRBV19 to TRBJ1-5; D unclear. CDR1 LNHDA and CDR2 SQIVND come from the germline V gene (reference sequence). The V end was cut by 6 bases, the J end by 8 bases, with 14 bases between. The CDR3 totals 13 residues. The CDR3 DNA follows: TGTGCCAGTAGCGACCGCTTCGTTGAGCCCCAGCATTTT. Translating it yields CASSDRFVEPQHF.

This clonotype was observed a few times. The CDR3 loop reads CSVERDQETQYF. The CDR3 nucleotides read TGCAGCGTTGAGCGGGACCAAGAGACCCAGTACTTC. The V call is TRBV29-1, the J call TRBJ2-5; D may be TRBD2 (5 bases). This CDR3 spans 12 amino acids. Germline V gene data show CDR1 as SQVTM and CDR2 as ANQGSEA. Deletions cut 3 bases from V and 0 bases from J, with 5 bases between.

The table lists this clonotype with a few counts. V gene TRBV5-1 combines with J gene TRBJ2-3; D gene ambiguous. CDR3 length equals 14 residues. In germline, CDR1 is SGHRS, CDR2 YFSETQ. Trimming took off 0 bases at V and 14 bases at J, with 19 bases between the two ends. This chain's CDR3 is CASSLDPVWGKPYF. The CDR3 DNA sequence: TGCGCCAGCAGCTTGGATCCAGTCTGGGGTAAACCGTATTTT.

This clonotype was picked up many times. This chain connects TRBV27 to TRBJ1-5; tentative D call: TRBD1 (5 bases). The CDR3 covers 15 residues. Trimming removed 5 bases at V and 5 bases at J, with 16 bases between. Germline assignment: CDR1 MNHEY and CDR2 SMNVEV (reference sequence). The CDR3 DNA reads as TGTGCCAGCAGTACCAGACAGCTTGGGTATCAGCCCCAGCATTTT. This codes for CASSTRQLGYQPQHF.

The chain recombines TRBV18 with TRBJ1-1, with D uncertain. CDR3 length: 14 amino acids. Germline V gene sequence: CDR1 KGHSH, CDR2 LQKENI. Trimming took off 0 bases at V and 1 base at J, with 6 bases between the two ends. The CDR3 is CASSPPGKNTEAFF. CDR3 in DNA: TGTGCCAGCTCACCACCAGGGAAGAACACTGAAGCTTTCTTT.

This chain's CDR3 is CASSEVENSPLHF. The DNA of the CDR3 is TGTGCCAGCAGTGAAGTCGAGAATTCACCCCTCCACTTT. The chain carries TRBV2 and TRBJ1-6; no definite D call. V lost 1 base, J lost 7 bases, and 5 bases lay in between. Germline CDR1 is SNHLY and CDR2 is FYNNEI. The CDR3 covers 13 residues. The entire variable domain, with the rest obtained from reference TRBV2 and TRBJ1-6, is as follows: EPEVTQTPSHQVTQMGQEVILRCVPISNHLYFYWYRQILGQKVEFLVSFYNNEISEKSEIFDDQFSVERPDGSNFTLKIRSTKLEDSAMYFCASSEVENSPLHFGNGTRLTVT.

This clonotype was detected a few times. The V call is TRBV18, the J call TRBJ1-1; D is uncertain. Germline loops: CDR1 KGHSH, CDR2 LQKENI. Trimming cost V 4 bases and J 3 bases, with 9 bases left between them. The CDR3 has 13 amino acids. CDR3: CASSRDGYTEAFF. CDR3 nucleotides: TGTGCCAGCTCACGCGACGGATACACTGAAGCTTTCTTT.

On this clonotype itself: Without the conserved terminal phenylalanine or tryptophan, this CDR3 likely stems from a read error. This chain connects TRBV11-2 to TRBJ2-7; 8 bases agree with TRBD2. With V trimmed by 8 bases and J by 0 bases, 6 bases remained unmatched. CDR3 length equals 14 residues. The germline CDR1 and CDR2 sequences are SGHAT and FQNNGV. CDR3 residues: CASVRRGASYEQYS. The CDR3 DNA reads TGTGCCAGCGTCAGGCGGGGGGCCTCCTACGAGCAGTACTCC.

This clonotype was seen more than once but under ten times. This rearrangement joins TRBV12-3 or TRBV12-4 to TRBJ2-5; D remains ambiguous. Trimming stripped 6 bases from V and 3 bases from J, with 14 bases between. The CDR3 is 14 amino acids. The CDR3 sequence: CASSPGWAEETQYF. The CDR3 DNA is TGTGCCAGCAGCCCCGGGTGGGCGGAAGAGACCCAGTACTTC.

This clonotype has a count of ten or more. The chain links TRBV2 to TRBJ2-6, with 7 bases aligning to TRBD1. V dropped 6 bases and J dropped 1; count of bases not matched to a gene: 12. CDR1 is SNHLY and CDR2 is FYNNEI in the germline V gene. This CDR3 has 18 amino acids. This CDR3 reads CASRGRQGAPSGANVLTF. CDR3 nucleotides: TGTGCCAGCAGGGGCCGACAGGGAGCCCCTTCTGGGGCCAACGTCCTGACTTTC.

This clonotype was picked up a small number of times. The chain couples TRBV27 to TRBJ1-2; D not certain. The CDR3 consists of 13 residues. Trimming shortened V by 0 bases and J by 2 bases, and 4 bases separated the two germline ends. Germline loops: CDR1 MNHEY, CDR2 SMNVEV (reference sequence). CDR3 sequence reads: CASSLSANYGYTF. CDR3 coding DNA: TGTGCCAGCAGTTTATCCGCAAACTATGGCTACACCTTC.

A few counts support this clonotype. This chain links TRBV11-2 with TRBJ1-1; tentative D call: TRBD1 (5 bases). The CDR3 is 14 amino acids. Trimming removed 6 bases from V and 0 bases from J, with 11 bases in between. CDR1 SGHAT and CDR2 FQNNGV come from the germline V gene. The DNA of the CDR3 is TGTGCCAGCAGTAAGGGGCCGATGAACACTGAAGCTTTCTTT. Its protein is CASSKGPMNTEAFF.

This clonotype was picked up many times. The DNA of the CDR3 is TGTGCCAGCAGCCGAATATGGGGTGAGCAGTTCTTC. Amino acid sequence: CASSRIWGEQFF. The gene calls are TRBV11-2 and TRBJ2-1, with no clear D. This CDR3 has 12 amino acids. From germline, CDR1 is SGHAT and CDR2 FQNNGV. V was clipped by 5 bases and J by 9 bases, with 11 bases between them. The full variable domain, with the rest looked up from reference TRBV11-2 and TRBJ2-1, is EAGVAQSPRYKIIEKRQSVAFWCNPISGHATLYWYQQILGQGPKLLIQFQNNGVVDDSQLPKDRFSAERLKGVDSTLKIQPAKLEDSAVYLCASSRIWGEQFFGPGTRLTVL.